This TCR beta chain was obtained from a study of cytomegalovirus exposure and HLA in healthy donors. Points on this clone: The antigen is undetermined.

General study points: The study had only CMV serostatus as immune exposure information. Most of the CMV-associated TCR beta chains (in a later analysis) appeared to be HLA-restricted. In a later analysis, HLA-C alleles had the fewest associated TCRs, DRB1 alleles the most.

The CDR3 is made up of 16 amino acids. Trimming removed 0 bases from V and 5 bases from J, with 17 bases in between. CDR1 is SGHRS, CDR2 YFSETQ, per germline. PCR used 60 Vbeta primers and 13 Jbeta primers. Assay used: immunoSEQ multiplex PCR; TCRdb lists only in-frame clones, some missing. This table has roughly 77,000 clones, over 9% appearing once. The V and J genes are TRBV5-1 and TRBJ2-5, with a weak D call TRBD1 (5 bases). The receptor was isolated from a man aged 55 to 70 in good health and CMV-seropositive. The sample was PBMCs. The CDR3: CASSLEGRVQWETQYF. In DNA, the CDR3 is TGCGCCAGCAGCTTGGAAGGCAGGGTCCAATGGGAGACCCAGTACTTC.